Each of the 18 T cell receptor beta chains below was sequenced from the same sample in a study of regulatory T cells in long-lasting Graves disease. Time point defined: newly diagnosed GD, antithyroid drugs for less than 3 months. Extracted PBMC RNA gave rise to the TCR library. Assembly of TCR beta libraries relied on iRepertoire HTBI primers together with Arm-PCR of CDR3 regions. TCRdb re-analysed the multiplex PCR reads in MiXCR, keeping a single row per CDR3 protein. The sample has about 530,000 distinct CDR3 sequences, about 16% seen once. In addition, the sample was reused for a study of T cells in Graves' hyperthyroidism and ophthalmopathy.

Specimen: peripheral blood mononuclear cells (PBMCs), collected at new diagnosis, from a patient treated with antithyroid drugs. The receptors stem from a woman aged 40 to 65 with Graves disease.

This clonotype was observed a few times. Since a much larger clone is just one base distant, this may be a read error. V usage is TRBV12-3 or TRBV12-4 and J usage is TRBJ2-1; maybe TRBD1 (6 bases). The CDR3 is 12 residues long. Trimming cost V 5 bases and J 7 bases, with 9 bases left between them. CDR3 sequence reads: CASSQQGNEQFF. CDR3 nucleotides: TGTGCCAGCAGTCAACAGGGAAATGAGCAGTTCTTC.

On this clonotype: It differs at one base from a far larger clone, so likely a read error. The chain employs TRBV7-2 and TRBJ1-6; D gene unclear. The CDR3 spans 11 residues. Germline CDR1 and CDR2: SGHTA and FQGNSA. The ends were cut back, 0 bases at V and 11 bases at J, with 2 bases in the middle. DNA of the CDR3: TGTGCCAGCAGCTTAGCTCCACCCCTCCACTTT. This encodes CASSLAPPLHF.

This clonotype was counted a few times. CDR3 protein: CAISNGDGGSGNTIYF. The CDR3 DNA sequence: TGTGCCATCAGTAATGGAGACGGGGGAAGTGGAAACACCATATATTTT. The chain has TRBV10-3 and TRBJ1-3; the D gene is possibly TRBD1 (5 bases). The V gene lost 5 bases and the J gene lost 3 bases, with 17 bases spanning the gap. Looked up from germline, CDR1 is ENHRY and CDR2 is SYGVKD. CDR3 length: 16 residues.

This clonotype was seen a handful of times. This chain joins TRBV29-1 and TRBJ2-6, with D hard to call. CDR3 length equals 15 residues. Trimming took off 5 bases at V and 2 bases at J, with 13 bases between the two ends. Germline-derived CDR1 and CDR2 are SQVTM and ANQGSEA. The CDR3 DNA is TGCAGCGTTCTCGGTATGGGTACTGGGGCCAACGTCCTGACTTTC. Translated: CSVLGMGTGANVLTF.

The chain combines TRBV5-6 with TRBJ2-1; 9 bases line up with TRBD2. Germline CDR1 and CDR2: SGHDT and YYEEEE. The CDR3 covers 17 residues. The J segment lost 6 bases and the V segment lost 1 base, leaving 11 bases of the junction unmatched. The CDR3 bases are TGTGCCAGCAGCTTGATCAGCGGGGGGCTCACCGTCAATGAGCAGTTCTTC. Protein sequence: CASSLISGGLTVNEQFF.

The chain recombines TRBV12-3 or TRBV12-4 with TRBJ2-3, with D possibly being TRBD2 (5 bases). This CDR3 region has 15 residues. V lost 5 bases to trimming and J lost 1 base, with 13 bases between them. The CDR3 spells CASSPPGFRTDTQYF. In nucleotides, the CDR3 is TGTGCCAGCAGTCCACCGGGGTTCCGCACAGATACGCAGTATTTT.

Turning to this clonotype: This may stem from a read error, because a much larger clone lies one nucleotide away. The chain combines TRBV5-8 with TRBJ2-1; tentative D call: TRBD2 (6 bases). Trimming shortened V by 4 bases and J by 4 bases, and 18 bases separated the two germline ends. Germline CDR1 SGHTS, CDR2 YDEGEE. The CDR3 sequence is 16 residues long. This chain's CDR3 is CASSEEETRKYNEQFF. The CDR3 bases are TGTGCCAGCAGCGAGGAGGAGACTAGAAAATACAATGAGCAGTTCTTC.

This clonotype was seen at least ten times. The rearrangement joins TRBV18 to TRBJ2-3, with 9 positions matching TRBD1. From germline, CDR1 is KGHSH and CDR2 LQKENI. The trim removed 1 base at V and 4 bases at J, leaving 3 bases unmatched. This CDR3 is 15 amino acids long. The CDR3 reads CASSPRGQGSDTQYF. The DNA for the CDR3 is TGTGCCAGCTCACCACGGGGACAGGGCTCAGATACGCAGTATTTT. Full variable domain (outside the CDR3, taken from reference TRBV18 and TRBJ2-3): NAGVMQNPRHLVRRRGQEARLRCSPMKGHSHVYWYRQLPEEGLKFMVYLQKENIIDESGMPKERFSAEFPKEGPSILRIQQVVRGDSAAYFCASSPRGQGSDTQYFGPGTRLTVL.

This clonotype was seen many times. The gene calls are TRBV6-1 and TRBJ2-7; TRBD1 is a possible D gene (5 bases). The ends were cut back, 1 base at V and 5 bases at J, with 15 bases in the middle. Looked up from germline, CDR1 is MNHNS and CDR2 is SASEGT. The CDR3 length is 15 residues. The CDR3 DNA is TGTGCCAGCAGTGAAGTTTGGGGCAGAAGGGACGAGCAGTACTTC. Its protein is CASSEVWGRRDEQYF.

This clonotype was observed at least ten times. The gene calls are TRBV10-3 and TRBJ2-3; TRBD2 agrees at 15 bases. V gave up 8 bases and J gave up 6 bases; unmatched junction bases: 12. CDR1 and CDR2 (germline): ENHRY, SYGVKD. The CDR3 length is 17 residues. The CDR3 nucleotides read TGTGCCATCGGAAGTACAACCGGGACTAGCGGGGGGGATACGCAGTATTTT. Its protein is CAIGSTTGTSGGDTQYF.

This clonotype appeared many times. The V gene is TRBV3-1, the J gene TRBJ1-1, with unresolved D. CDR1 is LGHDT and CDR2 is YNNKEL in the germline V gene (reference sequence). This CDR3 contains 14 residues. V was cut by 0 bases and J by 0 bases, with 5 bases left in between. The CDR3 nucleotides read TGTGCCAGCAGCCAAGAACAGTTGAACACTGAAGCTTTCTTT. Residues: CASSQEQLNTEAFF.

CDR3 residues: CASSKGQGDQPQHF. The CDR3 DNA sequence: TGTGCCAGCAGTAAGGGACAGGGGGATCAGCCCCAGCATTTT. The chain has TRBV2 and TRBJ1-5, with 11 bases lining up with TRBD1. Per the germline V gene, CDR1 is SNHLY and CDR2 is FYNNEI. This CDR3 spans 14 amino acids. The V gene end was trimmed by 5 bases and the J gene end by 5 bases; junction bases not matched to a gene: 2.

The chain combines TRBV6-9 with TRBJ2-3, with 10 bases identical to TRBD2. Germline lookup yields CDR1 MNHGY and CDR2 SVAAGI. The CDR3 sequence is 17 residues long. Trimming removed 3 bases from V and 2 bases from J; junction bases left unmatched: 8. The CDR3 here is CASSYNPLAGATDTQYF. CDR3 bases: TGTGCCAGCAGTTACAATCCTCTAGCGGGGGCCACAGATACGCAGTATTTT.

The genes are TRBV20-1 and TRBJ2-5; D is possibly TRBD1 or TRBD2 (6 bases each). The CDR3 sequence is 13 residues long. The V gene's germline CDR1 is DFQATT and CDR2 SNEGSKA (reference sequence). The V end was cut by 6 bases, the J end by 5 bases, with 16 bases between. The CDR3 here is CSAHLQGRETQYF. The DNA of the CDR3 is TGCAGTGCCCACCTTCAGGGGAGGGAGACCCAGTACTTC.

This clonotype has more than one count but fewer than ten. This rearrangement joins TRBV3-1 to TRBJ2-2; D unresolved. CDR3 length: 14 residues. Germline V CDR1 and CDR2: LGHDT, YNNKEL (reference sequence). V was clipped by 4 bases and J by 5 bases, with 11 bases between them. CDR3 bases: TGTGCCAGCAGCCGCCCCCAGCGTACCGGGGAGCTGTTTTTT. It codes for CASSRPQRTGELFF. The complete variable domain, with remaining parts taken from reference TRBV3-1 and TRBJ2-2, reads DTAVSQTPKYLVTQMGNDKSIKCEQNLGHDTMYWYKQDSKKFLKIMFSYNNKELIINETVPNRFSPKSPDKAHLNLHINSLELGDSAVYFCASSRPQRTGELFFGEGSRLTVL.

There are a few counts of this clonotype. The CDR3 reads CASSREEGTEAFF. The CDR3 DNA follows: TGTGCCAGCTCGCGAGAGGAGGGCACTGAAGCTTTCTTT. The chain combines TRBV18 with TRBJ1-1; D remains unclear. The V end lost 6 bases, the J end lost 4 bases, and 12 bases lay between the germline ends. This CDR3 is built from 13 residues. The germline CDR1 and CDR2 sequences are KGHSH and LQKENI. The full variable domain, completed using reference TRBV18 and TRBJ1-1, is NAGVMQNPRHLVRRRGQEARLRCSPMKGHSHVYWYRQLPEEGLKFMVYLQKENIIDESGMPKERFSAEFPKEGPSILRIQQVVRGDSAAYFCASSREEGTEAFFGQGTRLTVV.

The chain uses TRBV10-2 and TRBJ2-7; D remains ambiguous. V was trimmed by 7 bases and J by 0 bases, leaving 16 bases between them. Germline V gene lookup returns CDR1 WSHSY and CDR2 SAAADI. CDR3 length: 15 residues. In DNA, the CDR3 is TGCGCCAGCAATACCGGGTCCTCAAGCTCCTACGAGCAGTACTTC. This translates into CASNTGSSSSYEQYF.

A few counts support this clonotype. J is TRBJ1-1 and V is TRBV6-5; D is perhaps TRBD1 (5 bases). The CDR3 totals 12 residues. The V gene's germline CDR1 is MNHEY and CDR2 SVGAGI. The germline V and J ends were trimmed by 4 bases and 5 bases, with 8 bases remaining between them. The CDR3 sequence: CASSWGRTEAFF. The DNA for the CDR3 is TGTGCCAGCAGTTGGGGGAGGACTGAAGCTTTCTTT.